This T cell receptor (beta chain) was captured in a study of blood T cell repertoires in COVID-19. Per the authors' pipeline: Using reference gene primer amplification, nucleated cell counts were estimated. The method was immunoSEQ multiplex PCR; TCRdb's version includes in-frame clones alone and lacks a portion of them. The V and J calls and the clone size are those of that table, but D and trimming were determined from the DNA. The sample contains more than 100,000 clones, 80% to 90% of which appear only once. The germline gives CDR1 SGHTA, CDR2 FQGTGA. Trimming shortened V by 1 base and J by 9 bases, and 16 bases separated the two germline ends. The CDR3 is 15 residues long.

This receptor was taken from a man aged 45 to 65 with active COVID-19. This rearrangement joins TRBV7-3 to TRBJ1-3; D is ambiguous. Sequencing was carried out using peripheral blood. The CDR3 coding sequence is TGTGCCAGCAGCTTAATGCCCGAGCCCGGTGGCACCATATATTTT. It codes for CASSLMPEPGGTIYF.